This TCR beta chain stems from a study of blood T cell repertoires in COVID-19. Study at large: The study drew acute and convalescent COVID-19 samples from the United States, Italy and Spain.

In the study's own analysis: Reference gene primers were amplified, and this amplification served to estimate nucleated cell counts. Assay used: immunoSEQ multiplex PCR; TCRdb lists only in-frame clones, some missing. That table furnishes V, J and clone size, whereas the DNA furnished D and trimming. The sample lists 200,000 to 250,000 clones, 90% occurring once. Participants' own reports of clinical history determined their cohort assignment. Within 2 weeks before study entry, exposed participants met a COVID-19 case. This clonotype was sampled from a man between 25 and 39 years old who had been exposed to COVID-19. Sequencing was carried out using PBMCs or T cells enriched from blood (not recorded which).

As DNA, the CDR3 is TGTGCCAGCAGTCCGGGACTTAAGAATGGCTACACCTTC. Protein product: CASSPGLKNGYTF. The chain combines TRBV6-2 or TRBV6-3 with TRBJ1-2; possible D gene TRBD1, 5 bases. The CDR3 is made up of 13 amino acids. Per germline, CDR1 MNHEY and CDR2 SVGEGT. Trimming removed 5 bases from V and 6 bases from J, with 13 bases in between.